This TCR beta chain was identified during a study of cytomegalovirus exposure and HLA in healthy donors (dated by TCRdb to the late 2010s). Regarding the complete study: The 650 to 800 repertoires of the first cohort and the roughly 120 validation repertoires were produced on the same platform, according to a later analysis. To predict cytomegalovirus infection status, the study brought together high-throughput TCR immunosequencing, statistical association of individual TCRs with disease status, and machine learning. A separate validation cohort of 90 to 150 different subjects was used in addition to the roughly 640-subject first cohort. The aim of the study was to test whether cataloging public T cell receptors could identify signatures of past pathogen exposure. What the study reported, not specific to this receptor: A total of some 180 TCR beta chains were listed by the study as associated with cytomegalovirus. In vitro tests confirmed that three of the cytomegalovirus-associated TCR beta chains recognize cytomegalovirus antigens. According to the authors, the approach could potentially be generalized to other disease states and immunological phenotypes. Cytomegalovirus status was reported to be diagnosed by the classifier with high specificity and sensitivity in both the original and validation cohorts. While some public TCRs were present in many individuals, most TCR sequences turned up only very rarely across donors. In a later analysis, TCRs clustered in the first cohort were found to also tend to co-occur in the 120 or so validation repertoires, with about 94% of cluster scores above 0. The validation cohort had no HLA typing available for a later analysis, so co-occurrence within that cohort was assessed over all 120 or so repertoires.

The CDR3 runs 18 amino acids, cysteine and phenylalanine included. Only the CDR3 DNA is retained, 54 bases long and in frame from the first base. The germline V and J ends show losses of 6 bases and 1 base respectively, and no gene match explains 13 bases of the junction. In the germline V gene, CDR1 corresponds to SNHLY and CDR2 to FYNNEI. Concerning this clone: No antigen is known for it. The record has no base qualities; no much larger clone is one base away.

The library was made by the immunoSEQ multiplex PCR assay. Per the source publication's procedure: To diagnose cytomegalovirus status from the catalog of TCR beta chain sequences, a statistical classification framework was built. TCRdb took this table from immuneACCESS and kept in-frame rearrangements with V and J called. Such tables lack part of the clones; where checked against another copy, unresolved V genes explain under half of the gap, and the rest is unexplained. V, J and clone size reflect that table, while D and trimming were determined from the DNA. This sample lists some 240,000 clones; around four fifths were detected once. The ten biggest clones cover 4.5% to 6% of the sample. The donors belonged to the validation cohort of about 120 subjects, which was separate from the approximately 700-subject first cohort.

Sequencing was done on a sample of PBMCs. This receptor chain uses TRBV2 and TRBJ2-7, with 12 junctional bases fitting TRBD2. The sequence was collected from a woman in her late teens or twenties in good health and CMV-seronegative. CDR3 protein: CASSPQTSGSSRSYEQYF. In nucleotide form, the sequence is TGTGCCAGCAGCCCCCAGACTAGCGGGAGCTCTAGGTCCTACGAGCAGTACTTC.